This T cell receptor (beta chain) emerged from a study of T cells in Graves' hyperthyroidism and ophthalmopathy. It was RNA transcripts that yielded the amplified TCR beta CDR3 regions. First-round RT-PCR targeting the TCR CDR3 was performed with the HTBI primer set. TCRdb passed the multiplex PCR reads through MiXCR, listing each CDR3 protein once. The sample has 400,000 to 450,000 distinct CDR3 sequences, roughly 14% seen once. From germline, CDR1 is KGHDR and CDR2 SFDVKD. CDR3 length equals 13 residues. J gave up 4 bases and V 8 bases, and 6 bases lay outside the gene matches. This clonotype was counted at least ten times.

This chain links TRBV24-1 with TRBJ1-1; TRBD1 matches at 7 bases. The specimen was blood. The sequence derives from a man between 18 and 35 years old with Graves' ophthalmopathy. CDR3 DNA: TGTGCCACCATGGGACAGAGGAGCACTGAAGCTTTCTTT. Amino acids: CATMGQRSTEAFF.